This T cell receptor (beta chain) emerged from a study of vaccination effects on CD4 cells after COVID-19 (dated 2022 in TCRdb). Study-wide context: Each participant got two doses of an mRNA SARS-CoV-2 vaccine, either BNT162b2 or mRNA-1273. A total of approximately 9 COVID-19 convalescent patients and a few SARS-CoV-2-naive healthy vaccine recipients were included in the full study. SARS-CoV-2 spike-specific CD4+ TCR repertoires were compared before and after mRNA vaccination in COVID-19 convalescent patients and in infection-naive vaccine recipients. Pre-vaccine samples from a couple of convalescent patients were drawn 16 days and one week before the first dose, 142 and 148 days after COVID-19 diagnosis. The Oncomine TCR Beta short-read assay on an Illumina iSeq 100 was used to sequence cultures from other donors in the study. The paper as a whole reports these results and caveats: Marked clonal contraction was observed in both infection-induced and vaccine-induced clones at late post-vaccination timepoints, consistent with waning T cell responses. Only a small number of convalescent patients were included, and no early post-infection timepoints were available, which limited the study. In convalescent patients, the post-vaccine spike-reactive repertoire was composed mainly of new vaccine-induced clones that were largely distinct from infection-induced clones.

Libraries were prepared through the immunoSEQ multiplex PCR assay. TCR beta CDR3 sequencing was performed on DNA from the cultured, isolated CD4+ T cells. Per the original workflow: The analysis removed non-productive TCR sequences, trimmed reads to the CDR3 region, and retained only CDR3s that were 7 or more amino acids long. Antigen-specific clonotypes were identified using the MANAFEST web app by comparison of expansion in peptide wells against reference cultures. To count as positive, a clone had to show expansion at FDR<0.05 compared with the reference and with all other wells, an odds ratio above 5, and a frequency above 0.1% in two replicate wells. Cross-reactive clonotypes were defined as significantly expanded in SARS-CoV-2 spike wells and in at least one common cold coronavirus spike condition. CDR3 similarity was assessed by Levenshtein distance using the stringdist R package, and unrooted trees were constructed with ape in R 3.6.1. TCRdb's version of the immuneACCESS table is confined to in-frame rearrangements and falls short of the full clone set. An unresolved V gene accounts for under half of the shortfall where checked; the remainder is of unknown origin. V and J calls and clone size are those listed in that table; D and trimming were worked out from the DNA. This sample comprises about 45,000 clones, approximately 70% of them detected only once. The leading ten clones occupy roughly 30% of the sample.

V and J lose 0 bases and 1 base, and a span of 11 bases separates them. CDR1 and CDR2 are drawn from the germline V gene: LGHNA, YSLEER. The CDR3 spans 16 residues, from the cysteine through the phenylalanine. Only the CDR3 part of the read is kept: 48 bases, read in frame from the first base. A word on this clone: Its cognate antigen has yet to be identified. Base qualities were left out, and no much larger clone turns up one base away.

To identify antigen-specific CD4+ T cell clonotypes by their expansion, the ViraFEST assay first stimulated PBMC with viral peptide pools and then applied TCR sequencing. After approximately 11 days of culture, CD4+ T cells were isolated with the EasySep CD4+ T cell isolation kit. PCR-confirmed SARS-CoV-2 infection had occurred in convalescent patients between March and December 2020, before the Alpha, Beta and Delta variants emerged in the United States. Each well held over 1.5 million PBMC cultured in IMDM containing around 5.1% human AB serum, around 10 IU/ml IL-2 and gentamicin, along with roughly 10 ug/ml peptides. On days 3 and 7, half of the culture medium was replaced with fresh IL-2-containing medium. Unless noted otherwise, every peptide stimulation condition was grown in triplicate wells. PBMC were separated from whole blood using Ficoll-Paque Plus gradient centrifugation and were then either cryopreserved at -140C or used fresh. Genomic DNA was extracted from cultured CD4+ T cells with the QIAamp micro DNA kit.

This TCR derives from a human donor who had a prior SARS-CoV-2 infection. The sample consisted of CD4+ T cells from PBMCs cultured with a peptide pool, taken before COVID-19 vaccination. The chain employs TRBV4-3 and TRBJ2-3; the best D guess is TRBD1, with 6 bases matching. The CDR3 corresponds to CASSQDRAGGTDTQYF. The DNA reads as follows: TGCGCCAGCAGCCAAGATCGCGCAGGGGGCACAGATACGCAGTATTTT.